This passage covers 32 T cell receptor beta chains from one sample sequenced in a study of blood T cell repertoires in COVID-19. The data were produced by immunoSEQ multiplex PCR, yet TCRdb's version contains in-frame clones alone and is incomplete. The table has tens of thousands of clones, around 75% seen once; the top ten hold around 4.5%. Material for sequencing was peripheral blood. The receptors come from a woman aged 45 to 65 with acute or convalescent COVID-19.

This chain links TRBV6-5 with TRBJ1-2; a weak D match, TRBD1 (6 bases). Per the germline V gene, CDR1 is MNHEY and CDR2 is SVGAGI. The CDR3 has 13 residues. Trimming removed 8 bases from V and 1 base from J, with 11 bases in between. CDR3 in DNA: TGTGCCAGCCGGGGGGGCGTTAACTATGGCTACACCTTC. Amino acid sequence: CASRGGVNYGYTF.

The rearrangement links TRBV19 to TRBJ1-1, with D possibly being TRBD1 (6 bases). V was pared by 4 bases and J by 4 bases, with 22 bases between. The CDR3 loop spans 17 amino acids. Germline CDR1 and CDR2: LNHDA and SQIVND (reference sequence). The chain's CDR3 is CASSKNPGTSLLTEAFF. Written as DNA, the CDR3 is TGTGCCAGTAGTAAAAACCCCGGGACAAGTCTTCTCACTGAAGCTTTCTTT.

The CDR3 bases are TGTGCCAGCAGCCCGGCCGGAGGGACTGAAGCTTTCTTT. It codes for CASSPAGGTEAFF. The gene calls are TRBV9 and TRBJ1-1, with unresolved D. The V gene's germline CDR1 is SGDLS and CDR2 YYNGEE. The CDR3 totals 13 residues. V was shortened by 4 bases and J by 5 bases, with 12 bases between the two germline ends.

This clone was detected only a few times. J is TRBJ1-1 and V is TRBV6-5; tentatively, D is TRBD1 (6 bases). Germline-derived CDR1 and CDR2 are MNHEY and SVGAGI. Between the trimmed V and J ends, which lost 4 bases and 4 bases, there was a span of 13 bases. The CDR3 has 14 residues. The CDR3 region has the DNA TGTGCCAGCAGTTTCAAAGGGGGAAGCACTGAAGCTTTCTTT. Translation gives CASSFKGGSTEAFF.

This rearrangement joins TRBV2 to TRBJ2-2, with D perhaps matching TRBD2 (6 bases). Between the trimmed V and J ends, which lost 6 bases and 4 bases, there was a span of 12 bases. Per germline, CDR1 SNHLY and CDR2 FYNNEI. This CDR3 contains 14 residues. As DNA, the CDR3 is TGTGCCAGCAGCCGCGGGGACGGCACCGGGGAGCTGTTTTTT. This sequence encodes CASSRGDGTGELFF.

The V and J genes are TRBV6-1 and TRBJ1-3; D might be TRBD1 (6 bases). V lost 1 base and J 0 bases, leaving 10 bases between the germline ends. The CDR3 extends over 16 amino acids. Germline CDR1 reads MNHNS; CDR2 reads SASEGT. The CDR3 protein is CASSEERGNSGNTIYF. As DNA, the CDR3 is TGTGCCAGCAGTGAAGAAAGGGGGAACTCTGGAAACACCATATATTTT.

J is TRBJ1-6 and V is TRBV4-3, with D hard to call. This CDR3 is 13 amino acids long. Germline loops: CDR1 LGHNA, CDR2 YSLEER. The V gene lost 0 bases and the J gene lost 7 bases, with 4 bases spanning the gap. Here the CDR3 DNA reads TGCGCCAGCAGCCAAGATATCAATTCACCCCTCCACTTT. Translation: CASSQDINSPLHF.

The chain is built from TRBV7-2 and TRBJ1-2, with D perhaps TRBD1 (6 bases). The ends were cut back, 5 bases at V and 4 bases at J, with 14 bases in the middle. Germline V CDR1 and CDR2: SGHTA, FQGNSA. The CDR3 consists of 14 residues. The CDR3 coding sequence is TGTGCCAGCAGCCCGCAGAGAGGGGGCTATGGCTACACCTTC. Translation: CASSPQRGGYGYTF.

This chain links TRBV19 with TRBJ1-1; the D is unclear. Trimming left V 4 bases short and J 2 bases short, with 8 bases between. CDR1 is LNHDA and CDR2 is SQIVND in the germline V gene (reference sequence). There are 13 residues in the CDR3. The CDR3 DNA reads TGTGCCAGTAGTACCACCACTAACACTGAAGCTTTCTTT. Translation: CASSTTTNTEAFF.

The rearrangement links TRBV28 to TRBJ1-1; D remains ambiguous. Per germline, CDR1 MDHEN and CDR2 SYDVKM. Trimming removed 2 bases at V and 1 base at J, with 11 bases between. The CDR3 covers 15 residues. CDR3 amino acids: CASSLAWSRNTEAFF. CDR3 coding DNA: TGTGCCAGCAGTTTAGCGTGGAGTCGGAACACTGAAGCTTTCTTT.

The gene calls are TRBV27 and TRBJ1-1; possible D gene TRBD1, 5 bases. V shed 3 bases and J shed 5 bases, with 16 bases lying between them. The CDR3 is made up of 15 amino acids. Germline V lookup: CDR1 MNHEY, CDR2 SMNVEV (reference sequence). The chain's CDR3 is CASSFSIGVGTEAFF. The DNA for the CDR3 is TGTGCCAGCAGTTTCTCTATAGGGGTTGGAACTGAAGCTTTCTTT.

This clone was recorded only once. The chain combines TRBV6-5 with TRBJ1-2, with a tentative D call TRBD1 (5 bases). From germline, CDR1 is MNHEY and CDR2 SVGAGI. V was shortened by 0 bases and J by 6 bases, with 8 bases between the two germline ends. The CDR3 extends over 13 amino acids. CDR3 nucleotide sequence: TGTGCCAGCAGTTACTCCGGGGGTGATGGCTACACCTTC. This encodes CASSYSGGDGYTF.

The rearrangement uses TRBV7-9 and TRBJ2-2; maybe TRBD1 (7 bases). Trimming removed 4 bases at V and 3 bases at J, with 9 bases between. Germline V CDR1 and CDR2: SEHNR, FQNEAQ (reference sequence). The CDR3 contains 14 residues. The CDR3 coding sequence is TGTGCCAGCAGCTCCAGGGGGGACACCGGGGAGCTGTTTTTT. Protein product: CASSSRGDTGELFF.

V and J are TRBV7-2 and TRBJ2-5; 8 positions agree with TRBD1. The length of the CDR3 is 14 residues. V trimming: 5 bases; J trimming: 9 bases; junction bases outside the gene matches: 11. Germline CDR1 is SGHTA and CDR2 is FQGNSA. CDR3 sequence: CASSGWDRWRSQYF. The CDR3 DNA reads as TGTGCCAGCAGCGGGTGGGACAGGTGGAGGTCCCAGTACTTC.

V gene TRBV7-9 combines with J gene TRBJ2-5, with D perhaps matching TRBD2 (6 bases). Trimming pared 4 bases from V and 4 bases from J, leaving 16 bases between. Germline V CDR1 and CDR2: SEHNR, FQNEAQ (reference sequence). The CDR3 spans 15 residues. CDR3 sequence: CASSSWGLQGETQYF. CDR3 in DNA: TGTGCCAGCAGCTCATGGGGACTGCAGGGAGAGACCCAGTACTTC.

This clone was observed many times. This sequence joins TRBV25-1 and TRBJ1-4, with a tentative D call TRBD1 (5 bases). The V end lost 2 bases, the J end lost 8 bases, and 9 bases lay between the germline ends. This CDR3 is 13 amino acids long. The germline gives CDR1 MGHDK, CDR2 SYGVNS. Here the CDR3 DNA reads TGTGCCAGCAGTGAACTCGGGGGGGAAAAACTGTTTTTT. This codes for CASSELGGEKLFF.

The rearrangement uses TRBV19 and TRBJ1-1; no firm D call. The CDR3 has 14 amino acids. Germline V gene data show CDR1 as LNHDA and CDR2 as SQIVND (reference sequence). Trimming pared 5 bases from V and 0 bases from J, leaving 10 bases between. In DNA, the CDR3 is TGTGCCAGTAGTTCCACGGGGTTGAACACTGAAGCTTTCTTT. This sequence encodes CASSSTGLNTEAFF.

The gene calls are TRBV6-5 and TRBJ1-3; 9 nucleotides align to TRBD1. Losses at the gene ends were 5 bases for V and 0 bases for J; bases not matched to a gene: 2. The CDR3 is made up of 15 amino acids. Germline assignment: CDR1 MNHEY and CDR2 SVGAGI. The CDR3 is CASSIQGASGNTIYF. As DNA, the CDR3 is TGTGCCAGCAGTATACAGGGGGCCTCTGGAAACACCATATATTTT.

Written as DNA, the CDR3 is TGTGCCAGCTCCCTCCTCCGGGGACTTAGCGAGCAGTACTTC. Amino acids: CASSLLRGLSEQYF. J is TRBJ2-7 and V is TRBV27; a possible D gene is TRBD2 (6 bases). This CDR3 comprises 14 residues. The V end lost 8 bases, the J end lost 6 bases, and 20 bases lay between the germline ends. In germline, CDR1 is MNHEY, CDR2 SMNVEV (reference sequence).

This clone turned up a few times. The J gene is TRBJ1-5, the V gene TRBV7-2; D remains unclear. CDR3 length: 13 amino acids. CDR1 and CDR2 (germline): SGHTA, FQGNSA. V dropped 8 bases and J dropped 5 bases, with 13 bases sitting between them. CDR3 in DNA: TGTGCCAGCCGGCGGTCCGCGGATCAGCCCCAGCATTTT. Protein: CASRRSADQPQHF.

The V call is TRBV12-3 or TRBV12-4, the J call TRBJ1-2; D call uncertain. V lost 2 bases and J 8 bases, leaving 12 bases between the germline ends. This CDR3 region has 13 residues. In nucleotides, the CDR3 is TGTGCCAGCAGTTTAACGGGGAGGCAGGGCTACACCTTC. It yields the protein CASSLTGRQGYTF.

This chain uses TRBV6-5 with TRBJ1-2, with D maybe TRBD1 (5 bases). The V gene's germline CDR1 is MNHEY and CDR2 SVGAGI. There are 15 residues in the CDR3. The V end was cut by 0 bases, the J end by 4 bases, with 12 bases between. The DNA for the CDR3 is TGTGCCAGCAGTTACTCGACTTACGACAGCTATGGCTACACCTTC. It yields the protein CASSYSTYDSYGYTF.

The J gene is TRBJ1-1, the V gene TRBV19; the match to TRBD1 covers 7 bases. The V gene's germline CDR1 is LNHDA and CDR2 SQIVND (reference sequence). The CDR3 has 13 residues. Trimming removed 7 bases from V and 0 bases from J; junction bases left unmatched: 2. In DNA, the CDR3 is TGTGCCAGTATGGACAGGATGAACACTGAAGCTTTCTTT. It is translated as CASMDRMNTEAFF.

This chain links TRBV2 with TRBJ1-2, with 7 bases that match TRBD1. Losses at the gene ends were 9 bases for V and 6 bases for J; bases not matched to a gene: 13. CDR3 length: 14 amino acids. Germline V gives CDR1 SNHLY, CDR2 FYNNEI. The DNA of the CDR3 is TGTGCCAGGATGAACCCGACAGGGCAGGATGGCTACACCTTC. Its translation: CARMNPTGQDGYTF.

V is TRBV9 and J is TRBJ1-5, with unresolved D. Germline V gives CDR1 SGDLS, CDR2 YYNGEE. CDR3 size: 15 residues. V lost 0 bases, J lost 3 bases, and 10 bases lay in between. The CDR3 spells CASSVGGQFNQPQHF. CDR3 sequence (DNA): TGTGCCAGCAGCGTAGGAGGCCAGTTCAATCAGCCCCAGCATTTT.

This chain uses TRBV4-2 with TRBJ1-1; D possibly corresponds to TRBD1 (5 bases). CDR3 length: 14 residues. CDR1 and CDR2 (germline): LGHNA, YNFKEQ. The germline V and J ends were trimmed by 1 base and 10 bases, with 16 bases remaining between them. The CDR3: CASSQGGEVIVAFF. The CDR3 nucleotides are TGTGCCAGCAGCCAAGGAGGGGAGGTGATTGTAGCTTTCTTT.

This chain joins TRBV5-1 and TRBJ2-2, with 9 bases matching TRBD2. The CDR3 contains 16 residues. In germline, CDR1 is SGHRS, CDR2 YFSETQ. The junction had 3 bases not matched to a gene; V was cut back by 2 bases and J by 1 base. The CDR3 nucleotides read TGCGCCAGCAGCTTTGAACTAGCGGGGAACACCGGGGAGCTGTTTTTT. Translating gives CASSFELAGNTGELFF.

This clone showed up just a few times. This chain connects TRBV10-3 to TRBJ1-1, with a possible D match to TRBD1 (5 bases). The V gene's germline CDR1 is ENHRY and CDR2 SYGVKD. This CDR3 spans 14 amino acids. The V end was cut by 0 bases, the J end by 10 bases, with 15 bases between. The CDR3 region is CAISESYRTVGAFF. The CDR3 DNA is TGTGCCATCAGTGAGTCTTACAGGACGGTTGGAGCTTTCTTT.

J is TRBJ1-2 and V is TRBV5-6, with D perhaps matching TRBD1 (5 bases). CDR1 is SGHDT, CDR2 YYEEEE, per germline. Trimming shortened V by 6 bases and J by 0 bases, and 9 bases separated the two germline ends. This CDR3 has 13 amino acids. The CDR3 reads CASNLGANYGYTF. The CDR3, as DNA: TGTGCCAGCAACTTAGGGGCTAACTATGGCTACACCTTC.

This clone was counted a few times. This rearrangement joins TRBV7-2 to TRBJ1-1; TRBD1 agrees at 9 bases. This CDR3 spans 15 amino acids. The V and J ends lost 4 bases and 4 bases, in that order; junction bases with no gene match: 7. The germline gives CDR1 SGHTA, CDR2 FQGNSA. The CDR3 coding sequence is TGTGCCAGCAGCTCTCGGACAGGGGCGAGCACTGAAGCTTTCTTT. Encoded protein: CASSSRTGASTEAFF.

The chain links TRBV2 to TRBJ2-7; TRBD2 aligns across 13 bases. V lost 5 bases to trimming and J lost 6 bases; unmatched junction nucleotides: 4. The germline CDR1 and CDR2 sequences are SNHLY and FYNNEI. The CDR3 is 14 residues long. The CDR3 DNA sequence: TGTGCCAGCAGTTTACGGACTAGCGGGGGCGAGCAGTACTTC. This encodes CASSLRTSGGEQYF.

This rearrangement joins TRBV28 to TRBJ1-4; 9 bases map to TRBD1. V trimming: 0 bases; J trimming: 7 bases; junction bases outside the gene matches: 3. This CDR3 has 15 amino acids. Germline V lookup: CDR1 MDHEN, CDR2 SYDVKM. CDR3 in amino acids: CASSLWETGGEKLFF. The CDR3 DNA reads as TGTGCCAGCAGTTTATGGGAGACAGGGGGTGAAAAACTGTTTTTT.